Given below is one TCR beta chain in context. The record originates from a study of T cells expressing NK-cell markers. This CDR3 has 17 amino acids. CDR1 and CDR2 from the germline V gene are LGHDT and YNNKEL (reference sequence). TCRdb re-called the 5' RACE reads, yielding one record per CDR3 amino acid sequence without DNA. Its listing shows 400,000 or so distinct CDR3 sequences. The chain uses TRBV3-1 and TRBJ1-1. Sequenced material: blood T cells: a sorted CD56 or NKG2C T cell subset, CD4+ or CD8+ T cells, or bulk PBMC T cells (not recorded which). This receptor was identified in a woman aged 50 to 60 in good health. This chain's CDR3 is CASSQVLGGSVNTEAFF.